This entry lists 10 T cell receptor beta chains sequenced from one sample in a study of identical twins. One entry per CDR3 protein results from TCRdb running MiXCR on the 5' RACE reads. The table shows fewer than 650,000 distinct CDR3 sequences, with just under 10% occurring only once. The sample was also reused in another study, on yellow fever vaccine responses in identical twins.

Sequencing was done on a sample of PBMCs. These receptors were collected from a woman younger than 35 in good health.

J is TRBJ2-3 and V is TRBV11-2; 8 bases fit TRBD2. From germline, CDR1 is SGHAT and CDR2 FQNNGV. This CDR3 has 19 residues. The trim removed 1 base at V and 3 bases at J, leaving 15 bases unmatched. The CDR3 DNA follows: TGTGCCAGCAGCTTAGTGACGGGGGGGCCGATAGAGAATACAGATACGCAGTATTTT. This translates into CASSLVTGGPIENTDTQYF.

This clonotype was detected ten times or more. The chain uses TRBV20-1 and TRBJ1-5, with TRBD1 matching 7 bases. Losses at the gene ends were 5 bases for V and 2 bases for J; bases not matched to a gene: 9. From germline, CDR1 is DFQATT and CDR2 SNEGSKA (reference sequence). This CDR3 has 15 amino acids. The CDR3 sequence: CSADLRQGRNQPQHF. As DNA, the CDR3 is TGCAGTGCTGACCTCCGACAGGGACGCAATCAGCCCCAGCATTTT.

The chain carries TRBV6-5 and TRBJ2-7; 12 bases fit TRBD1. The CDR3 runs to 17 residues. Germline V gene sequence: CDR1 MNHEY, CDR2 SVGAGI. Trimming removed 3 bases from V and 6 bases from J; junction bases left unmatched: 12. CDR3 sequence (DNA): TGTGCCAGCAGTTATGGGACAGGGGGCGTTGGTCCTCCCGAGCAGTACTTC. Translated, it gives CASSYGTGGVGPPEQYF.

This clonotype came up many times. This chain joins TRBV3-1 and TRBJ1-2; 7 bases fit TRBD1. This CDR3 is built from 14 residues. V lost 3 bases to trimming and J lost 2 bases; unmatched junction nucleotides: 3. Germline V gives CDR1 LGHDT, CDR2 YNNKEL (reference sequence). CDR3: CASSHLQGNYGYTF. CDR3 nucleotides: TGTGCCAGCAGCCACTTACAGGGGAACTATGGCTACACCTTC.

This clonotype has ten or more counts. This chain connects TRBV5-1 to TRBJ1-1, with a tentative D call TRBD1 (5 bases). This CDR3 is 13 amino acids long. Germline CDR1 SGHRS, CDR2 YFSETQ. The V end was cut by 4 bases, the J end by 5 bases, with 12 bases between. The CDR3 spells CASSQARGTEAFF. The CDR3 DNA reads TGCGCCAGCAGCCAAGCAAGGGGAACTGAAGCTTTCTTT. The whole variable domain, filled in from reference TRBV5-1 and TRBJ1-1, reads KAGVTQTPRYLIKTRGQQVTLSCSPISGHRSVSWYQQTPGQGLQFLFEYFSETQRNKGNFPGRFSGRQFSNSRSEMNVSTLELGDSALYLCASSQARGTEAFFGQGTRLTVV.

The chain joins TRBV5-5 to TRBJ1-6; the D gene is possibly TRBD1 (5 bases). The CDR3 is 15 residues long. V shed 1 base and J shed 6 bases, with 11 bases lying between them. From germline, CDR1 is SGHKS and CDR2 YYEKEE (reference sequence). Here the CDR3 reads CASSLSTESNSPLHF. The CDR3, as DNA: TGTGCCAGCAGCTTGTCGACAGAGTCTAATTCACCCCTCCACTTT.

This clonotype was counted only a few times. The chain couples TRBV11-2 to TRBJ1-4; no reliable D call. Trimming stripped 2 bases from V and 6 bases from J, with 22 bases between. Germline V lookup: CDR1 SGHAT, CDR2 FQNNGV. The CDR3 consists of 18 residues. The CDR3 loop reads CASSLSTLPGGDDEKLFF. The DNA for the CDR3 is TGTGCCAGCAGCTTATCCACCCTTCCAGGTGGCGATGATGAAAAACTGTTTTTT. The variable domain in full, completed from reference TRBV11-2 and TRBJ1-4, reads EAGVAQSPRYKIIEKRQSVAFWCNPISGHATLYWYQQILGQGPKLLIQFQNNGVVDDSQLPKDRFSAERLKGVDSTLKIQPAKLEDSAVYLCASSLSTLPGGDDEKLFFGSGTQLSVL.

This clonotype has a count of ten or more. The genes are TRBV12-3 or TRBV12-4 and TRBJ2-5, with 9 nucleotides matching TRBD2. The CDR3 loop spans 17 amino acids. V gave up 3 bases and J gave up 5 bases; unmatched junction bases: 13. This CDR3 is CASSFMGRGGFEETQYF. CDR3 DNA: TGTGCCAGCAGTTTTATGGGGCGGGGGGGCTTCGAGGAGACCCAGTACTTC.

A few counts support this clonotype. This chain uses TRBV29-1 with TRBJ1-2; TRBD1 is a possible D gene (5 bases). V lost 4 bases, J lost 6 bases, and 15 bases lay in between. Germline V gene lookup returns CDR1 SQVTM and CDR2 ANQGSEA. The CDR3 length is 13 residues. The CDR3 bases are TGCAGCGTTGGTCCCCAGGGATGGGATGGCTACACCTTC. This translates into CSVGPQGWDGYTF.

The rearrangement links TRBV12-3 or TRBV12-4 to TRBJ2-7; D is perhaps TRBD2 (6 bases). The CDR3 contains 15 residues. V was shortened by 2 bases and J by 1 base, with 12 bases between the two germline ends. The CDR3 region is CASSLFAAGSYEQYF. The CDR3 bases are TGTGCCAGCAGTTTATTCGCTGCGGGATCCTACGAGCAGTACTTC.